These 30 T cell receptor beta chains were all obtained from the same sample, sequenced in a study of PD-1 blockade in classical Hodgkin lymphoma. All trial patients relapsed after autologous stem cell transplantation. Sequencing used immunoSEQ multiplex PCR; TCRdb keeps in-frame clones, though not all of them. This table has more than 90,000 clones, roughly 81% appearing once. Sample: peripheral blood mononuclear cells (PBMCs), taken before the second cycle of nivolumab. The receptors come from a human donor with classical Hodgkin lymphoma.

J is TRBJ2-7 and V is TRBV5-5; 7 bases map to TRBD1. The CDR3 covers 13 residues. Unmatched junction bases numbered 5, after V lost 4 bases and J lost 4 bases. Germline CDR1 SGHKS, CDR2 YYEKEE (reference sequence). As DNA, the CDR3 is TGTGCCAGCAGCGGGGGACAGACGTACGAGCAGTACTTC. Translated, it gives CASSGGQTYEQYF.

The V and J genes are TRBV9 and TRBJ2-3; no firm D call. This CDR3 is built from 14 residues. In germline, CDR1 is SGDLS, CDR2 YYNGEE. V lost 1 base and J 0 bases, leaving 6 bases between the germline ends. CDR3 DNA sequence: TGTGCCAGCAGCGTATTTCCTAGCACAGATACGCAGTATTTT. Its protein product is CASSVFPSTDTQYF.

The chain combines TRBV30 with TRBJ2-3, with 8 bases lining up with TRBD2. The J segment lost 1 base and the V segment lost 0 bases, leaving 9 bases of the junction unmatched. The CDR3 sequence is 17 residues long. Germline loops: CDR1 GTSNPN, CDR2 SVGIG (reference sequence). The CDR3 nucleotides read TGTGCCTGGAGTGTACTCCCCAGCGGGAGCGGCACAGATACGCAGTATTTT. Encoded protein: CAWSVLPSGSGTDTQYF.

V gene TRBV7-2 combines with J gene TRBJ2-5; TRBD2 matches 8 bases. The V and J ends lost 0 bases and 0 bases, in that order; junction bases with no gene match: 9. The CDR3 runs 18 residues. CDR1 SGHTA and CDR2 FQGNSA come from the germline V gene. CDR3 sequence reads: CASSLAPSGLTYQETQYF. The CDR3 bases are TGTGCCAGCAGCTTAGCCCCTAGCGGGCTGACGTACCAAGAGACCCAGTACTTC.

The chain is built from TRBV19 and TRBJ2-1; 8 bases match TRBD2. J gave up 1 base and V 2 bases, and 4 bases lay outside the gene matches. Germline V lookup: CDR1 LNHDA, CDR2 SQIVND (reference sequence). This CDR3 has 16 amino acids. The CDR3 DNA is TGTGCCAGTAGTATAAGCGCGGGAGGTTCCTACAATGAGCAGTTCTTC. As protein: CASSISAGGSYNEQFF.

The CDR3 region is CASKAGGEETQYF. As DNA, the CDR3 is TGTGCCAGCAAGGCGGGAGGGGAAGAGACCCAGTACTTC. The rearrangement uses TRBV6-6 and TRBJ2-5, with 9 bases identical to TRBD2. Germline values: CDR1 MNHNY, CDR2 SVGAGI (reference sequence). V trimming: 7 bases; J trimming: 3 bases; junction bases outside the gene matches: 3. The CDR3 is made up of 13 amino acids.

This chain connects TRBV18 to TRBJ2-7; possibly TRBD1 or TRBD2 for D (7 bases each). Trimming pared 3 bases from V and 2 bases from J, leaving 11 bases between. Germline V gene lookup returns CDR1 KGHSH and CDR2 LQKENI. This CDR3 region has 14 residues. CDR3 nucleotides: TGTGCCAGCTCACCGGGAGGGGGCACCTACGAGCAGTACTTC. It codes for CASSPGGGTYEQYF.

The CDR3 here is CASSLAASSSYNEQFF. The CDR3 DNA reads TGTGCCAGCAGCTTAGCGGCCTCGAGCTCCTACAATGAGCAGTTCTTC. This rearrangement joins TRBV7-2 to TRBJ2-1; no clear D gene. Germline-derived CDR1 and CDR2 are SGHTA and FQGNSA. The CDR3 spans 16 residues. V was clipped by 0 bases and J by 0 bases, with 9 bases between them. The full variable domain, completed using reference TRBV7-2 and TRBJ2-1, is GAGVSQSPSNKVTEKGKDVELRCDPISGHTALYWYRQSLGQGLEFLIYFQGNSAPDKSGLPSDRFSAERTGGSVSTLTIQRTQQEDSAVYLCASSLAASSSYNEQFFGPGTRLTVL.

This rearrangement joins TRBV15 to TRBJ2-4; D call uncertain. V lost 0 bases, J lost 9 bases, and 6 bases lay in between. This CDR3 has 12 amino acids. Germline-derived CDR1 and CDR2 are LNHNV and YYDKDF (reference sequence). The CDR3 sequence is CATSRDQTIQYF. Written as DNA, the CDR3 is TGTGCCACCAGCAGAGATCAGACCATTCAGTACTTC. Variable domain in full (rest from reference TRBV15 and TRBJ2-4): DAMVIQNPRYQVTQFGKPVTLSCSQTLNHNVMYWYQQKSSQAPKLLFHYYDKDFNNEADTPDNFQSRRPNTSFCFLDIRSPGLGDTAMYLCATSRDQTIQYFGAGTRLSVL.

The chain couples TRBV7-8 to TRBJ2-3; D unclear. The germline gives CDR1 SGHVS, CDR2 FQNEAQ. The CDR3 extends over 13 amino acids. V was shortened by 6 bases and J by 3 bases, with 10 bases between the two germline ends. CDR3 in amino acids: CASRPRQTDTQYF. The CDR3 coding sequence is TGTGCCAGCAGGCCCCGTCAGACAGATACGCAGTATTTT.

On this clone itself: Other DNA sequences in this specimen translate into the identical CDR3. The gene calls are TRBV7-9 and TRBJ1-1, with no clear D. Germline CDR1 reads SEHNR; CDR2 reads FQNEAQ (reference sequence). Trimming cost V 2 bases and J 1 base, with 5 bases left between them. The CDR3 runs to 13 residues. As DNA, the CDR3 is TGTGCCAGCAGCTTAAGGGAGAACACTGAAGCTTTCTTT. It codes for CASSLRENTEAFF.

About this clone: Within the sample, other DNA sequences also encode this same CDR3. The CDR3 sequence: CASSPPGNTEAFF. Written as DNA, the CDR3 is TGTGCCAGCAGTCCGCCCGGAAACACTGAAGCTTTCTTT. This chain connects TRBV28 to TRBJ1-1; D remains unclear. Germline loops: CDR1 MDHEN, CDR2 SYDVKM. The V end lost 5 bases, the J end lost 2 bases, and 9 bases lay between the germline ends. CDR3 size: 13 residues.

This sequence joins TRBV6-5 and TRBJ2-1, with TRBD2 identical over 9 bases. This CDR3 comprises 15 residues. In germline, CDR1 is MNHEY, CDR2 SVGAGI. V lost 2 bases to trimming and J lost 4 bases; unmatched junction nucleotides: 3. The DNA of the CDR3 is TGTGCCAGCAGTTACGATGCGGGAGGGTACAATGAGCAGTTCTTC. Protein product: CASSYDAGGYNEQFF.

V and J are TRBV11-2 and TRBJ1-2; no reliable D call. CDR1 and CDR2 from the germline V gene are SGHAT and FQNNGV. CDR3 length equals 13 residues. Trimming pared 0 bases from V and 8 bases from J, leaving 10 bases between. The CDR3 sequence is CASSLDPIGGYTF. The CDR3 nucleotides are TGTGCCAGCAGCTTAGATCCAATAGGGGGCTACACCTTC.

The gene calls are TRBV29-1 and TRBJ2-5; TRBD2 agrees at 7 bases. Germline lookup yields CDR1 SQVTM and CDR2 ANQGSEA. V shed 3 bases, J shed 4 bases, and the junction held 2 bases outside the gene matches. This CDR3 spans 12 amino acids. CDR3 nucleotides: TGCAGCGTTGAGGGGGAGGGAGAGACCCAGTACTTC. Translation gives CSVEGEGETQYF.

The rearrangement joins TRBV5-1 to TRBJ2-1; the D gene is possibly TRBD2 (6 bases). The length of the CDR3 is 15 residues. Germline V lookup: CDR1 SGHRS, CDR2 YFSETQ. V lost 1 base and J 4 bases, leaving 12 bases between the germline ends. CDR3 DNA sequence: TGCGCCAGCAGCTTGACGGGAGTATCTTACAATGAGCAGTTCTTC. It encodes CASSLTGVSYNEQFF.

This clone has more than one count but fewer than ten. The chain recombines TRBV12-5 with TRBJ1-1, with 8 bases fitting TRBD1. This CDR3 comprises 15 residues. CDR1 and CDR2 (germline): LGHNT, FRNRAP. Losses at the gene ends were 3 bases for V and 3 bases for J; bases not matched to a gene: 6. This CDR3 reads CASGLETGVDTEAFF. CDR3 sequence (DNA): TGTGCTAGTGGTTTAGAGACAGGGGTAGACACTGAAGCTTTCTTT.

The CDR3 loop reads CASSYAPHNEQFF. CDR3 DNA: TGTGCCAGCAGTTACGCTCCTCACAATGAGCAGTTCTTC. V usage is TRBV6-5 and J usage is TRBJ2-1; no reliable D call. The germline V gene encodes CDR1 MNHEY and CDR2 SVGAGI. The CDR3 consists of 13 residues. V lost 2 bases and J lost 5, with 7 bases in between.

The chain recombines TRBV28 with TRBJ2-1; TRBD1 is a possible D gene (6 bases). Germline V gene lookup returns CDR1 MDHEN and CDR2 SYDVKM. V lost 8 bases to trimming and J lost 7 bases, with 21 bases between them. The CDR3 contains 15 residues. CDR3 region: CASDPQGYVPNEQFF. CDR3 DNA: TGTGCCAGCGATCCCCAGGGGTATGTCCCTAATGAGCAGTTCTTC.

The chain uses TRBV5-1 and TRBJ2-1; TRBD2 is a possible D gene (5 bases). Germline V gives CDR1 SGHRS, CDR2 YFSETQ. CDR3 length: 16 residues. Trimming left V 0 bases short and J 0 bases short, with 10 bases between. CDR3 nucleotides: TGCGCCAGCAGCTTGGGAGCGGCGAGCTCCTACAATGAGCAGTTCTTC. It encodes CASSLGAASSYNEQFF.

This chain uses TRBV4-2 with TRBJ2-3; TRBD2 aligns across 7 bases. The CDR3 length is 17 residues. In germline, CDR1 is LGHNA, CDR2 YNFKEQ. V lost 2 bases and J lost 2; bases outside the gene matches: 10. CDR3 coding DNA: TGTGCCAGCAGCCAAACCCGGGGAGGGACCCTCACAGATACGCAGTATTTT. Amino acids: CASSQTRGGTLTDTQYF.

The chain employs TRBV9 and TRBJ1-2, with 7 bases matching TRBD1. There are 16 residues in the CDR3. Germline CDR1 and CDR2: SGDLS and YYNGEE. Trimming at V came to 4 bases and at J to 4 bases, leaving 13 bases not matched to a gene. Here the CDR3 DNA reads TGTGCCAGCAGCCCCGACGGGACAGAGAATTTCTATGGCTACACCTTC. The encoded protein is CASSPDGTENFYGYTF.

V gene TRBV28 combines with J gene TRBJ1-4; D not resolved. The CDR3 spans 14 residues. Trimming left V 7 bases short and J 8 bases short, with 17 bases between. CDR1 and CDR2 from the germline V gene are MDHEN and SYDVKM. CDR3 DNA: TGTGCCAGCACCCTTCTGGGAGGGAGAGAAAAACTGTTTTTT. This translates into CASTLLGGREKLFF.

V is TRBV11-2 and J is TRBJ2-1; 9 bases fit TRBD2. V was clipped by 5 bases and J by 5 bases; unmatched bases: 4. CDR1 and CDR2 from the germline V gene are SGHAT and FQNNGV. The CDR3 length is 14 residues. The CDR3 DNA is TGTGCCAGCAGCACGACTAGCGGTCACAATGAGCAGTTCTTC. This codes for CASSTTSGHNEQFF.

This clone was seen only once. The CDR3 here is CASSLGVLGRRANVLTF. Written as DNA, the CDR3 is TGTGCCAGCAGCTTAGGGGTTTTGGGGCGGAGGGCCAACGTCCTGACTTTC. The V and J genes are TRBV11-2 and TRBJ2-6, with D possibly TRBD1 on 5 matching bases. V was shortened by 1 base and J by 5 bases, with 15 bases between the two germline ends. This CDR3 has 17 amino acids. Germline V gene data show CDR1 as SGHAT and CDR2 as FQNNGV.

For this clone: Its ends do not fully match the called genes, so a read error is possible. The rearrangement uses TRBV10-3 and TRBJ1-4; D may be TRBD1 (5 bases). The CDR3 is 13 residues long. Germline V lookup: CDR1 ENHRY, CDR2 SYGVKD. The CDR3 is CAISGTTDEKLFF. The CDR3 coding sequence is TGTGCCATCAGTGGGACAACTGATGAAAAACTGTTTTTT.

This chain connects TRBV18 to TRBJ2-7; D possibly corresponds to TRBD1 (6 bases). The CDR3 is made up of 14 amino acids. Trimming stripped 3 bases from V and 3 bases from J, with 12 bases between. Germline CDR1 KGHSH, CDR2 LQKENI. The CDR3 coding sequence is TGTGCCAGCTCACCCGACAGGAATTTCTACGAGCAGTACTTC. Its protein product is CASSPDRNFYEQYF.

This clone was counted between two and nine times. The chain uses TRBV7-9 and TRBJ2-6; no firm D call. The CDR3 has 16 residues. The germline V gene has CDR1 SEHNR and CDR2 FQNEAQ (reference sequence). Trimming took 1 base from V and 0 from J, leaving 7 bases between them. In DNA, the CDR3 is TGTGCCAGCAGCTTAGGGACGGACTCTGGGGCCAACGTCCTGACTTTC. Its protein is CASSLGTDSGANVLTF.

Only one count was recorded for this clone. CDR3 sequence reads: CASSFWGFSGTEAFF. For the CDR3, the DNA is TGTGCCAGCAGTTTCTGGGGTTTCTCGGGGACTGAAGCTTTCTTT. The gene calls are TRBV28 and TRBJ1-1; D ambiguous. Germline assignment: CDR1 MDHEN and CDR2 SYDVKM. V was pared by 3 bases and J by 5 bases, with 16 bases between. CDR3 length equals 15 residues.

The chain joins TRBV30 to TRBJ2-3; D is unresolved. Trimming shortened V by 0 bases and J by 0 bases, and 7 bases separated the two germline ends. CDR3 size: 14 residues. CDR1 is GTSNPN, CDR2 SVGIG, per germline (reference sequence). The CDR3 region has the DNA TGTGCCTGGAGTGTTTGGGCCAGCACAGATACGCAGTATTTT. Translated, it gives CAWSVWASTDTQYF. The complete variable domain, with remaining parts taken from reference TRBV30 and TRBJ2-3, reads SQTIHQWPATLVQPVGSPLSLECTVEGTSNPNLYWYRQAAGRGLQLLFYSVGIGQISSEVPQNLSASRPQDRQFILSSKKLLLSDSGFYLCAWSVWASTDTQYFGPGTRLTVL.